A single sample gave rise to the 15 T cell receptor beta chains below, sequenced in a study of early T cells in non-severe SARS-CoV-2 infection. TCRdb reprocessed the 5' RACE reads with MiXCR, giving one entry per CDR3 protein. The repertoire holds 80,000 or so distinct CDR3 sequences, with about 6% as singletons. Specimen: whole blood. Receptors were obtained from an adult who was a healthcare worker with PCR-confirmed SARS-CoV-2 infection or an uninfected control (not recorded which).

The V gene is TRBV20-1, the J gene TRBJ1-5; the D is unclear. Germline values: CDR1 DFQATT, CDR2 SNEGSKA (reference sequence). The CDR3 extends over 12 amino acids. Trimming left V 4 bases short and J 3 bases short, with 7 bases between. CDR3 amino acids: CSAISANQPQHF. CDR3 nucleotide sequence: TGCAGTGCTATATCCGCCAATCAGCCCCAGCATTTT.

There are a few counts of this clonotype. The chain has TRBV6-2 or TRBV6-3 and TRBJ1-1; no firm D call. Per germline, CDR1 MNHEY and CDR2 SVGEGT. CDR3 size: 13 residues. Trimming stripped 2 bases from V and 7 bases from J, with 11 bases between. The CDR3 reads CASSYLEQFEAFF. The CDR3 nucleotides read TGTGCCAGCAGTTACCTGGAACAGTTTGAAGCTTTCTTT.

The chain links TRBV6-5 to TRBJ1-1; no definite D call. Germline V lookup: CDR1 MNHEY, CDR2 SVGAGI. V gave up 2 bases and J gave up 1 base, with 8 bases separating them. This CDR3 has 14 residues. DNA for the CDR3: TGTGCCAGCAGTTACAGTCCACCGAACACTGAAGCTTTCTTT. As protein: CASSYSPPNTEAFF.

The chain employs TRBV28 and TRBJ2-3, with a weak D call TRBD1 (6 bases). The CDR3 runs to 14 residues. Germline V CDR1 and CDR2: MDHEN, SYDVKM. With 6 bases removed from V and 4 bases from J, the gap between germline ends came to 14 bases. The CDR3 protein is CASRKMGASDTQYF. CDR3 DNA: TGTGCCAGCAGAAAGATGGGGGCGTCAGATACGCAGTATTTT.

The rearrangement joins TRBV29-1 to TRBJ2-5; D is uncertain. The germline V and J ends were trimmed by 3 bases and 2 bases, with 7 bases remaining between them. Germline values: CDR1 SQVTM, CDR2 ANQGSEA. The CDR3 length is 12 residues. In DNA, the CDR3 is TGCAGCGTTGAGGACCTTCAAGAGACCCAGTACTTC. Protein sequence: CSVEDLQETQYF.

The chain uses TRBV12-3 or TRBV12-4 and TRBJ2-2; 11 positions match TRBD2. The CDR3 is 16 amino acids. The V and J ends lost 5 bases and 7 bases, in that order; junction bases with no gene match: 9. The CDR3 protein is CASSRTSGRGSGELFF. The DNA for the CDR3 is TGTGCCAGCAGTAGAACTAGCGGGAGAGGTAGCGGGGAGCTGTTTTTT.

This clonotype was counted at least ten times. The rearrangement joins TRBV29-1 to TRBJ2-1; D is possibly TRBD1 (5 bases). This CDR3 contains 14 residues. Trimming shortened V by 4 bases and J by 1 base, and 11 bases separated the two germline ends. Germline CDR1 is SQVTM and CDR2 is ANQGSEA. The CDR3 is CSVAQGGSYNEQFF. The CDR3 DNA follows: TGCAGCGTTGCCCAGGGTGGGTCCTACAATGAGCAGTTCTTC.

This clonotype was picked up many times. The CDR3 coding sequence is TGTGCCAGCAGCCAAGATCTGGTTAGCGGGGCCCGTAATGAGCAGTTCTTC. It translates to CASSQDLVSGARNEQFF. This chain connects TRBV3-1 to TRBJ2-1; TRBD2 matches at 8 bases. Germline CDR1 reads LGHDT; CDR2 reads YNNKEL (reference sequence). Trimming took 0 bases from V and 7 from J; bases not matched to a gene: 11. This CDR3 is built from 17 residues.

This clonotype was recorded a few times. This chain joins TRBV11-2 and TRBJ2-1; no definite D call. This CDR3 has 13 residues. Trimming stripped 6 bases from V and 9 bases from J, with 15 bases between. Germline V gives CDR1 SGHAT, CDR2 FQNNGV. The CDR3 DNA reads TGTGCCAGCAGTCCCGGGTTGAGTCTTGAGCAGTTCTTC. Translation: CASSPGLSLEQFF.

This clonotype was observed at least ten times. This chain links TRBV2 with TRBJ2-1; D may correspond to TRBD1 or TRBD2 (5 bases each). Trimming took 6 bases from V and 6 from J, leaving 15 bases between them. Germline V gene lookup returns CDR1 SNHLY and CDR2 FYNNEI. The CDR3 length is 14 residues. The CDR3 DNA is TGTGCCAGCAGGGGATCCGGGACCTTCAATGAGCAGTTCTTC. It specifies CASRGSGTFNEQFF. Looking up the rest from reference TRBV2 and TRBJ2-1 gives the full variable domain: EPEVTQTPSHQVTQMGQEVILRCVPISNHLYFYWYRQILGQKVEFLVSFYNNEISEKSEIFDDQFSVERPDGSNFTLKIRSTKLEDSAMYFCASRGSGTFNEQFFGPGTRLTVL.

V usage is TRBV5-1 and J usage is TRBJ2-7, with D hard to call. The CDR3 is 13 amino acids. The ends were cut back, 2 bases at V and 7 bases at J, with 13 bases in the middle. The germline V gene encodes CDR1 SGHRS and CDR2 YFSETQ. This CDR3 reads CASSFYNSREQYF. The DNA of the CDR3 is TGCGCCAGCAGCTTCTATAATTCTCGTGAGCAGTACTTC. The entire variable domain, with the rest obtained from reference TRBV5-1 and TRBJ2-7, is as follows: KAGVTQTPRYLIKTRGQQVTLSCSPISGHRSVSWYQQTPGQGLQFLFEYFSETQRNKGNFPGRFSGRQFSNSRSEMNVSTLELGDSALYLCASSFYNSREQYFGPGTRLTVT.

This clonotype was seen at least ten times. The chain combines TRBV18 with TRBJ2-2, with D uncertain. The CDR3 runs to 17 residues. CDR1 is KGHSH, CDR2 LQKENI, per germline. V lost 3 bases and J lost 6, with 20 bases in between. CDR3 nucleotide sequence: TGTGCCAGCTCACCGAATTCCCCAAGTTTCGGTGCCGGGGAGCTGTTTTTT. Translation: CASSPNSPSFGAGELFF.

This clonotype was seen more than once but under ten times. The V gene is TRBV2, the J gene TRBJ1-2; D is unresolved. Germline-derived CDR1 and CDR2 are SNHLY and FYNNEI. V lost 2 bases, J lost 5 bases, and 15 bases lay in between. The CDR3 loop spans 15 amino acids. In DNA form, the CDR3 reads TGTGCCAGCAGTGAAACTTTAATAGCGGGGTATGGCTACACCTTC. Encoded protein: CASSETLIAGYGYTF.

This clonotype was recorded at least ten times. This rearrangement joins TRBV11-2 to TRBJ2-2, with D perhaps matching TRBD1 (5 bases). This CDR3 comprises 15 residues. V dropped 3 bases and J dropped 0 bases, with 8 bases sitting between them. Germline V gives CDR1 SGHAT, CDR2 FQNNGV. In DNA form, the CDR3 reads TGTGCCAGCAGCTTGGAAGGGGCGAACACCGGGGAGCTGTTTTTT. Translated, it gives CASSLEGANTGELFF.

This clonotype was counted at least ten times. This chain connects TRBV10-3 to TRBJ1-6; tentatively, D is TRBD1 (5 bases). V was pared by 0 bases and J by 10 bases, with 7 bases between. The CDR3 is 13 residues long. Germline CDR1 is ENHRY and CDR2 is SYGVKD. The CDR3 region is CAISESQGSPLHF. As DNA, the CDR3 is TGTGCCATCAGTGAGTCGCAGGGATCACCCCTCCACTTT.